Below are 26 T cell receptor beta chains sequenced from a single sample in a study of ipilimumab plus nivolumab after autologous stem cell transplantation. The method was immunoSEQ multiplex PCR; TCRdb's version includes in-frame clones alone and lacks a portion of them. The sample has about 43,000 clones; around nine tenths are singletons. Specimen: PBMCs, collected in a trial of ipilimumab plus nivolumab as post-transplant consolidation. The receptors here all came from a male donor with multiple myeloma.

The chain combines TRBV5-5 with TRBJ2-1, with a possible D match to TRBD2 (6 bases). Trimming stripped 4 bases from V and 3 bases from J, with 14 bases between. The germline CDR1 and CDR2 sequences are SGHKS and YYEKEE (reference sequence). The CDR3 has 15 amino acids. This CDR3 reads CASSPQGGDYNEQFF. CDR3 DNA sequence: TGTGCCAGCAGCCCGCAGGGCGGGGACTACAATGAGCAGTTCTTC.

The CDR3 loop is CASGLVQGGDTQYF. DNA for the CDR3: TGTGCTAGTGGTTTGGTACAGGGTGGAGATACGCAGTATTTT. The chain carries TRBV12-5 and TRBJ2-3; perhaps TRBD1 as D (6 bases). Trimming shortened V by 0 bases and J by 5 bases, and 9 bases separated the two germline ends. Germline-derived CDR1 and CDR2 are LGHNT and FRNRAP. The CDR3 extends over 14 amino acids.

The V call is TRBV7-3, the J call TRBJ2-1, with a weak D call TRBD2 (6 bases). This CDR3 has 13 residues. The V and J ends lost 5 bases and 7 bases respectively, with 12 bases between them. The germline V gene has CDR1 SGHTA and CDR2 FQGTGA. CDR3 sequence reads: CASSPWDSNEQFF. The CDR3 region has the DNA TGTGCCAGCAGCCCCTGGGACTCAAATGAGCAGTTCTTC.

The rearrangement joins TRBV7-2 to TRBJ1-6; no clear D gene. Germline CDR1 SGHTA, CDR2 FQGNSA. The length of the CDR3 is 16 residues. The V gene lost 1 base and the J gene lost 8 bases, with 15 bases spanning the gap. The CDR3 spells CASSLGARPHDSPLHF. The CDR3 bases are TGTGCCAGCAGCTTAGGAGCCCGTCCTCATGATTCACCCCTCCACTTT.

The chain recombines TRBV30 with TRBJ1-2; tentatively, D is TRBD1 (5 bases). This CDR3 has 12 residues. Deletions cut 3 bases from V and 8 bases from J, with 13 bases between. CDR1 GTSNPN and CDR2 SVGIG come from the germline V gene (reference sequence). The CDR3 DNA reads as TGTGCCTGGAGGTGGGAGGGGATGGGCTACACCTTC. Translated, it gives CAWRWEGMGYTF.

This clone was found once. The chain uses TRBV29-1 and TRBJ2-1; 8 bases are shared with TRBD2. Per germline, CDR1 SQVTM and CDR2 ANQGSEA. This CDR3 has 14 residues. V lost 5 bases and J lost 5; bases outside the gene matches: 8. The CDR3 loop is CSVKREIGNNEQFF. CDR3 sequence (DNA): TGCAGCGTTAAGCGGGAGATCGGCAACAATGAGCAGTTCTTC.

The chain has TRBV5-1 and TRBJ1-5, with TRBD1 identical over 7 bases. Germline V gives CDR1 SGHRS, CDR2 YFSETQ. The CDR3 is made up of 20 amino acids. V gave up 0 bases and J gave up 6 bases; unmatched junction bases: 21. CDR3 coding DNA: TGCGCCAGCAGCTTGGGGCCGGCAGGACTTGGGCAGGGGGTGGGTCAGCCCCAGCATTTT. It codes for CASSLGPAGLGQGVGQPQHF.

The J gene is TRBJ2-1, the V gene TRBV28; D uncertain. Germline V gene data show CDR1 as MDHEN and CDR2 as SYDVKM. Trimming removed 5 bases from V and 7 bases from J, with 12 bases in between. This CDR3 contains 13 residues. The CDR3 is CASSPISSNEQFF. The CDR3 DNA sequence: TGTGCCAGCAGTCCCATATCTTCTAATGAGCAGTTCTTC. Drawing the rest from reference TRBV28 and TRBJ2-1, the complete variable domain is DVKVTQSSRYLVKRTGEKVFLECVQDMDHENMFWYRQDPGLGLRLIYFSYDVKMKEKGDIPEGYSVSREKKERFSLILESASTNQTSMYLCASSPISSNEQFFGPGTRLTVL.

This chain uses TRBV19 with TRBJ1-5; perhaps TRBD1 as D (5 bases). The CDR3 is made up of 15 amino acids. V gave up 8 bases and J gave up 0 bases, with 14 bases separating them. Germline CDR1 and CDR2: LNHDA and SQIVND (reference sequence). The CDR3 region is CASSLSGGSNQPQHF. CDR3 sequence (DNA): TGTGCCAGTTCTCTCTCTGGGGGTAGCAATCAGCCCCAGCATTTT.

The rearrangement links TRBV9 to TRBJ2-1, with TRBD1 matching over 8 bases. The trim removed 1 base at V and 8 bases at J, leaving 5 bases unmatched. The CDR3 runs to 14 residues. CDR1 is SGDLS, CDR2 YYNGEE, per germline. The DNA of the CDR3 is TGTGCCAGCAGCGTACAGGGGGCTTGGGATGAGCAGTTCTTC. This codes for CASSVQGAWDEQFF.

The CDR3 sequence: CASSRKGGEPEKLFF. CDR3 in DNA: TGTGCCAGCAGTCGGAAAGGGGGGGAGCCTGAAAAACTGTTTTTT. The chain links TRBV7-2 to TRBJ1-4, with D tentatively TRBD1 (6 bases). The V gene's germline CDR1 is SGHTA and CDR2 FQGNSA. Trimming pared 6 bases from V and 7 bases from J, leaving 18 bases between. This CDR3 comprises 15 residues. Complete variable domain (other parts from reference TRBV7-2 and TRBJ1-4): GAGVSQSPSNKVTEKGKDVELRCDPISGHTALYWYRQSLGQGLEFLIYFQGNSAPDKSGLPSDRFSAERTGGSVSTLTIQRTQQEDSAVYLCASSRKGGEPEKLFFGSGTQLSVL.

This clone was counted a single time. The V and J genes are TRBV5-1 and TRBJ2-6; a possible D gene is TRBD1 (6 bases). The CDR3 spans 17 residues. Germline V gene sequence: CDR1 SGHRS, CDR2 YFSETQ. V lost 4 bases, J lost 2 bases, and 16 bases lay in between. CDR3 amino acids: CASSAQGDLAGANVLTF. The CDR3 nucleotides are TGCGCCAGCAGCGCACAGGGAGACTTGGCTGGGGCCAACGTCCTGACTTTC.

In its sample, this clone was seen once. This rearrangement joins TRBV7-8 to TRBJ2-3, with D possibly matching TRBD2 (6 bases). V lost 5 bases and J 9 bases, leaving 27 bases between the germline ends. This CDR3 region has 17 residues. Germline V gene data show CDR1 as SGHVS and CDR2 as FQNEAQ. The chain's CDR3 is CASSGYQPGRGWRTQYF. DNA for the CDR3: TGTGCCAGCAGCGGATACCAACCGGGACGGGGGTGGAGGACGCAGTATTTT.

The chain joins TRBV10-3 to TRBJ2-2; 7 nucleotides line up with TRBD1. The CDR3 extends over 15 amino acids. V was clipped by 7 bases and J by 4 bases; unmatched bases: 9. Germline V CDR1 and CDR2: ENHRY, SYGVKD. The CDR3 DNA follows: TGTGCCATCACTGCAGGGGGTTTGGGCACCGGGGAGCTGTTTTTT. Amino acids: CAITAGGLGTGELFF.

This chain uses TRBV29-1 with TRBJ2-3; TRBD1 matches at 9 bases. CDR1 and CDR2 (germline): SQVTM, ANQGSEA. This CDR3 comprises 13 residues. Trimming took 7 bases from V and 6 from J; bases not matched to a gene: 8. The CDR3 is CSAKQGAGDTQYF. The CDR3 bases are TGCAGCGCAAAACAGGGGGCCGGGGATACGCAGTATTTT.

This clone has a single count. The chain uses TRBV2 and TRBJ1-4; 7 bases line up with TRBD1. Germline V gene data show CDR1 as SNHLY and CDR2 as FYNNEI. This CDR3 has 14 residues. Unmatched junction bases numbered 6, after V lost 3 bases and J lost 8 bases. The CDR3 region has the DNA TGTGCCAGCAGTGAGGAGGGGGCGTCGGAAAAACTGTTTTTT. It is translated as CASSEEGASEKLFF. Variable domain in full (rest from reference TRBV2 and TRBJ1-4): EPEVTQTPSHQVTQMGQEVILRCVPISNHLYFYWYRQILGQKVEFLVSFYNNEISEKSEIFDDQFSVERPDGSNFTLKIRSTKLEDSAMYFCASSEEGASEKLFFGSGTQLSVL.

This chain joins TRBV6-4 and TRBJ2-1; the match to TRBD2 covers 10 bases. The CDR3 runs to 14 residues. V shed 6 bases, J shed 10 bases, and the junction held 9 bases outside the gene matches. CDR1 is MRHNA, CDR2 SNTAGT, per germline. The CDR3, as DNA: TGTGCCAGCAGAGGACTAGCGGAGATAGGGGAGCAGTTCTTC. Its protein product is CASRGLAEIGEQFF.

This clone occurred once. This chain links TRBV27 with TRBJ1-1; TRBD1 matches 7 bases. Germline V gives CDR1 MNHEY, CDR2 SMNVEV (reference sequence). The CDR3 loop spans 15 amino acids. The junction had 4 bases not matched to a gene; V was cut back by 2 bases and J by 1 base. The CDR3 DNA sequence: TGTGCCAGCAGTTTAGCCGGGACAGCGAACACTGAAGCTTTCTTT. Amino acids: CASSLAGTANTEAFF.

The chain combines TRBV18 with TRBJ1-1; maybe TRBD1 (6 bases). The V gene lost 3 bases and the J gene lost 1 base, with 15 bases spanning the gap. The germline CDR1 and CDR2 sequences are KGHSH and LQKENI. The CDR3 spans 16 residues. CDR3 DNA sequence: TGTGCCAGCTCACCCTTTGAACAGGGTTGGAACACTGAAGCTTTCTTT. It is translated as CASSPFEQGWNTEAFF.

This rearrangement joins TRBV5-5 to TRBJ1-1; weak D call: TRBD1 (6 bases). Trimming took off 4 bases at V and 1 base at J, with 11 bases between the two ends. The CDR3 runs to 14 residues. Germline V gene lookup returns CDR1 SGHKS and CDR2 YYEKEE (reference sequence). CDR3 sequence: CASSIVGQNTEAFF. In DNA form, the CDR3 reads TGTGCCAGCAGCATAGTGGGACAGAACACTGAAGCTTTCTTT.

The J gene is TRBJ1-6, the V gene TRBV6-5, with 8 positions matching TRBD1. Germline CDR1 and CDR2: MNHEY and SVGAGI. With 11 bases clipped from V and 5 bases from J, the junction kept 8 bases outside the gene matches. This CDR3 contains 14 residues. This chain's CDR3 is CALSQGADNSPLHF. The DNA for the CDR3 is TGTGCCCTGTCGCAGGGGGCGGATAATTCACCCCTCCACTTT.

The gene calls are TRBV29-1 and TRBJ1-3; the match to TRBD1 covers 10 bases. The ends lost 1 base at V and 0 bases at J; junction bases unmatched: 6. This CDR3 spans 17 amino acids. CDR1 and CDR2 (germline): SQVTM, ANQGSEA. This CDR3 reads CSVEGGTGALSGNTIYF. The CDR3 DNA is TGCAGCGTTGAAGGCGGGACAGGGGCCCTCTCTGGAAACACCATATATTTT.

This chain connects TRBV18 to TRBJ2-1; TRBD1 agrees at 11 bases. The CDR3 runs to 15 residues. The V and J ends lost 5 bases and 8 bases, in that order; junction bases with no gene match: 8. Germline CDR1 reads KGHSH; CDR2 reads LQKENI. CDR3 region: CASSTGQGGTDEQFF. CDR3 DNA sequence: TGTGCCAGCTCAACGGGACAGGGGGGAACTGATGAGCAGTTCTTC.

This clone appeared a few times. The CDR3 region is CAWSRDRPYGYTF. DNA for the CDR3: TGTGCCTGGAGCCGGGACAGACCCTATGGCTACACCTTC. V and J are TRBV30 and TRBJ1-2, with TRBD1 matching over 7 bases. The V gene end was trimmed by 3 bases and the J gene end by 4 bases; junction bases not matched to a gene: 5. The CDR3 runs to 13 residues. CDR1 is GTSNPN and CDR2 is SVGIG in the germline V gene (reference sequence).

V gene TRBV10-3 combines with J gene TRBJ1-4, with D perhaps TRBD1 (6 bases). The CDR3 is 15 residues long. Germline CDR1 is ENHRY and CDR2 is SYGVKD. Trimming stripped 6 bases from V and 5 bases from J, with 16 bases between. The CDR3 sequence is CAISNRDTLNEKLFF. In DNA, the CDR3 is TGTGCCATCAGCAACCGGGACACACTAAATGAAAAACTGTTTTTT.

The chain recombines TRBV10-3 with TRBJ2-1, with TRBD2 matching 14 bases. The CDR3 contains 14 residues. V lost 7 bases, J lost 5 bases, and 1 base stayed unmatched. CDR1 is ENHRY, CDR2 SYGVKD, per germline. The CDR3: CAIMGLAGDNEQFF. CDR3 in DNA: TGTGCCATCATGGGACTAGCGGGGGACAATGAGCAGTTCTTC.